Included here is one T cell receptor beta chain sequence, with context. Its target is unknown. This CDR3 comprises 14 residues. The V and J ends lost 10 bases and 1 base respectively, with 16 bases between them. Germline assignment: CDR1 LGHDT and CDR2 YNNKEL (reference sequence). This entry belongs to a study of blood T cells in healthy people across ages. Study findings and constraints: Older age went with lower TCR beta diversity per million T cells, in a roughly linear way.

Combining a sample-barcoded 5' primer with a J-beta primer mix, a second PCR ran for about 7 to 11 cycles. A template-switch adaptor containing 12 random nucleotides labeled each cDNA molecule. TCRdb used MiXCR to reprocess the 5' RACE reads, holding one entry per CDR3 protein. The table includes roughly 1,800,000 distinct CDR3 sequences, 49% detected once. The donors, aged about 6 to 90, were healthy Caucasians from Russia. The V and J genes are TRBV3-1 and TRBJ1-1; D uncertain. The source is a woman between 40 and 50 years old in good health. The source material was blood. The DNA for the CDR3 is TGTGCCACCTCCGGGGTTGGGGAGAACACTGAAGCTTTCTTT. Its translation: CATSGVGENTEAFF.